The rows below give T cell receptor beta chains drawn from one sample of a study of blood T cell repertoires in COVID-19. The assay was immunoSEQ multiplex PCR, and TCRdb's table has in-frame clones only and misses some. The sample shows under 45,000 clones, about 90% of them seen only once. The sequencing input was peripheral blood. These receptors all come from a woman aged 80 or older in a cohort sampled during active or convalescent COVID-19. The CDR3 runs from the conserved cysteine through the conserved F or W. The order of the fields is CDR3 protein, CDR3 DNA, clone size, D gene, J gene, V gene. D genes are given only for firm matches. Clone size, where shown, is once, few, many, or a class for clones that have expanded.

CASSSIDRAGTEAFF TGTGCCAGTAGTTCGATCGACAGGGCCGGCACTGAAGCTTTCTTT - TRBD1 TRBJ1-1 TRBV19
CASSQGTGGYEQYF TGTGCCAGCAGCCAAGGGACAGGGGGCTACGAGCAGTACTTC - TRBD1 TRBJ2-7 TRBV3-1/TRBV3-2
CASSYSGGLGTGELFF TGTGCCAGCAGTTACTCGGGGGGGCTGGGCACCGGGGAGCTGTTTTTT - - TRBJ2-2 TRBV6-5
CASSAQGAGTEAFF TGTGCCAGCAGCGCACAGGGGGCTGGCACTGAAGCTTTCTTT once TRBD1 TRBJ1-1 TRBV9
CASRGTGGTEAFF TGTGCCAGCAGGGGGACAGGGGGCACTGAAGCTTTCTTT few TRBD1 TRBJ1-1 TRBV2
CASSPTKGEKLFF TGTGCTAGCAGCCCTACCAAGGGGGAAAAACTGTTTTTT once - TRBJ1-4 TRBV7-7
CASSQDSTGGSSNYGYTF TGCGCCAGCAGCCAAGATTCGACAGGGGGATCGTCTAACTATGGCTACACCTTC - TRBD1 TRBJ1-2 TRBV4-3
CASSSTAVSGGRNEQFF TGTGCCAGCAGCTCCACCGCTGTGTCAGGGGGTAGGAATGAGCAGTTCTTC - TRBD1 TRBJ2-1 TRBV7-9
CASSQGQGSSYEQYF TGTGCCAGCAGTCAGGGACAGGGAAGCTCCTACGAGCAGTACTTC - TRBD1 TRBJ2-7 TRBV6-6
CASSLGSGVYGYTF TGTGCCAGCAGCTTAGGTTCGGGGGTCTATGGCTACACCTTC - - TRBJ1-2 TRBV7-2
CAITLDPRGNTEAFF TGTGCCATCACTTTGGATCCCCGGGGGAACACTGAAGCTTTCTTT - - TRBJ1-1 TRBV10-3
CAISETPGGGEKLFF TGTGCCATCAGTGAAACCCCTGGTGGGGGGGAAAAACTGTTTTTT - - TRBJ1-4 TRBV10-3
CASSARDYNEQFF TGTGCCAGCTCAGCCCGGGACTACAATGAGCAGTTCTTC - - TRBJ2-1 TRBV18
CASSVGGLAGYEQYF TGTGCCAGCAGCGTAGGGGGGCTAGCGGGGTACGAGCAGTACTTC - TRBD2 TRBJ2-7 TRBV9
CASSFADRYEQYF TGTGCCAGCAGCTTCGCCGACAGGTACGAGCAGTACTTC - - TRBJ2-7 TRBV11-3
CASSIRGQGAYEQYF TGTGCCAGTAGTATCCGGGGACAGGGCGCCTACGAGCAGTACTTC once TRBD1 TRBJ2-7 TRBV19
CASSTQGEADTQYF TGTGCCAGCAGTACCCAAGGGGAAGCAGATACGCAGTATTTT - - TRBJ2-3 TRBV7-6